The T cell receptor (beta chain) described here comes from a study of blood T cell repertoires in COVID-19. Study-level information: Donors in the United States, Italy and Spain gave samples during acute or convalescent COVID-19.

Methods used by the authors: For nucleated cells, counts were estimated from reference gene primer amplification. The protocol was immunoSEQ multiplex PCR, while the TCRdb copy is restricted to in-frame clones and leaves out a portion. Clone size and the V and J calls come from that table; the DNA yielded D and trimming. The sample has around 190,000 clones, roughly 82% seen once; the top ten hold approximately 8.1%. The Seattle patients joined while their infection was active and were tracked longitudinally afterward. The germline CDR1 and CDR2 sequences are MNHEY and SMNVEV (reference sequence). V lost 5 bases to trimming and J lost 0 bases, with 17 bases between them. The CDR3 extends over 18 amino acids.

The TCR originated in a woman aged 55-70 years with COVID-19, enrolled during active disease. The chain uses TRBV27 and TRBJ1-6; D gene unclear. The sequencing sample was made of peripheral blood. The CDR3 DNA follows: TGTGCCAGCAGTATACGAAGCATGGGGAGCTCCTATAATTCACCCCTCCACTTT. Amino acid sequence: CASSIRSMGSSYNSPLHF.